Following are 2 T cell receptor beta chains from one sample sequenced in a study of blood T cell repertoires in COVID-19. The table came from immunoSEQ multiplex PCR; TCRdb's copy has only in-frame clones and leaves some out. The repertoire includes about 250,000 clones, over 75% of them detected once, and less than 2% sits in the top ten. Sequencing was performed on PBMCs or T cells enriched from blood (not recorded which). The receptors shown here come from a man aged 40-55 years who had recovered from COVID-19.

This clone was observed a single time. The CDR3 bases are TGCGCCAGCAGCCAAGGGAGGCTAGTCTCCAATGAGCAGTTCTTC. It specifies CASSQGRLVSNEQFF. The chain joins TRBV4-3 to TRBJ2-1; perhaps TRBD2 as D (5 bases). V dropped 1 base and J dropped 6 bases, with 13 bases sitting between them. Per the germline V gene, CDR1 is LGHNA and CDR2 is YSLEER. This CDR3 comprises 15 residues.

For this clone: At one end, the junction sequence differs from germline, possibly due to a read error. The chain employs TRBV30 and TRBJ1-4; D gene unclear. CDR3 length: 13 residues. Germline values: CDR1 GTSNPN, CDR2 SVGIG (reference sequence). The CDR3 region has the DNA TGTGCCTGGAGTGTCACTCCTGATGAGAAACTGTTTTTT. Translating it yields CAWSVTPDEKLFF.